This TCR beta chain was retrieved from a study of CD8 T cells in ankylosing spondylitis. Study-level findings and limits: Disease-linked clones were found to be CD8+ and relatively rare in peripheral blood. About 8 highly homologous variants made up a TCR beta motif that seemed to typify ankylosing spondylitis blood. In ankylosing spondylitis patients, matched synovial fluid reportedly showed significant enrichment of disease-linked clones.

This clonotype was observed many times. Its matching antigen is unknown. A junction end diverges from the germline sequence, so it may reflect a read error. CDR1 is SEHNR and CDR2 is FQNEAQ in the germline V gene (reference sequence). CDR3 length: 15 residues. The TCR beta libraries were generated through quantitative 5'-RACE incorporating molecular barcodes. TCRdb re-derived calls from the 5' RACE reads in MiXCR, one entry per CDR3 protein. The profile shows over 100,000 distinct CDR3 sequences, 9.5% to 12% of them singletons. The rearrangement links TRBV7-9 to TRBJ2-6; 8 nucleotides align to TRBD2. The clonotype originates from a female donor with ankylosing spondylitis or in good health (not recorded which). The sequencing input was blood, either unsorted or a sorted T cell fraction (not recorded which). CDR3 amino acids: CASSLAGSGANVLTF. The CDR3 region has the DNA TGTGCCAGCAGCCTAGCGGGCTCTGGGGCCAACGTCCTGACTTTC.